What follows describes a single T cell receptor (beta chain). Some clones are missing from TCRdb's copy, which holds only in-frame ones; the method was immunoSEQ multiplex PCR. The sample consists of hundreds of thousands of clones, about 83% of them appearing once. V was clipped by 7 bases and J by 8 bases, with 17 bases between them. The CDR3 spans 13 residues. These data originate in a study of blood T cell repertoires in COVID-19. The source is a woman aged 50 to 60 who had been exposed to COVID-19. Sequenced input: PBMCs or T cells enriched from blood (not recorded which). The chain is built from TRBV12-3 or TRBV12-4 and TRBJ1-2; D is ambiguous. The CDR3 DNA reads as TGTGCCAGCACGCCGGGTCTACGCCCAGGCTACACCTTC. This gives the protein CASTPGLRPGYTF.